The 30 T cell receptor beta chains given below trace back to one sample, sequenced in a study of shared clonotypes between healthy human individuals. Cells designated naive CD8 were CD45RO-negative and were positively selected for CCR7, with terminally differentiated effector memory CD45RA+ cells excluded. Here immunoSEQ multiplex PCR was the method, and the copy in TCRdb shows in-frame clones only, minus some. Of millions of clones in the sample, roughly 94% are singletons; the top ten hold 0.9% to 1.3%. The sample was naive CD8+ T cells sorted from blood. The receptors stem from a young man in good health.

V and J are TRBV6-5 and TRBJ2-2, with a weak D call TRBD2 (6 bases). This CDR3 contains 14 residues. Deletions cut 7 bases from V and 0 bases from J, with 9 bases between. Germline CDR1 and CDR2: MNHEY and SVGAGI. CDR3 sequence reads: CASTTGANTGELFF. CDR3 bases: TGTGCCAGCACTACGGGAGCGAACACCGGGGAGCTGTTTTTT.

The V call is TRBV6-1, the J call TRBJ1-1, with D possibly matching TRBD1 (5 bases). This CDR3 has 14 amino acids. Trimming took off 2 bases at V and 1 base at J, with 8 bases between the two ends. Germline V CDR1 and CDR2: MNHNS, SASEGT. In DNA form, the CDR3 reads TGTGCCAGCAGTGAATGGGGGGGGAACACTGAAGCTTTCTTT. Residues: CASSEWGGNTEAFF.

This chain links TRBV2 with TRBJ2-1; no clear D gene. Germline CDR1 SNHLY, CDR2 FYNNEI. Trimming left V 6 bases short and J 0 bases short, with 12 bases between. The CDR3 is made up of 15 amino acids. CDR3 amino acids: CASRSRESSYNEQFF. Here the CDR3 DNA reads TGTGCCAGCAGAAGTAGAGAAAGCTCCTACAATGAGCAGTTCTTC.

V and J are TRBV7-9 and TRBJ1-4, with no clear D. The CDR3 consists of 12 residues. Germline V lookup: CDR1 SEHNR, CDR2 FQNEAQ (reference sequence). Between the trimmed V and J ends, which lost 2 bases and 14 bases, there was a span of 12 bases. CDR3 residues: CASSLNIQSLFF. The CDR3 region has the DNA TGTGCCAGCAGCTTAAACATTCAATCCCTGTTTTTT.

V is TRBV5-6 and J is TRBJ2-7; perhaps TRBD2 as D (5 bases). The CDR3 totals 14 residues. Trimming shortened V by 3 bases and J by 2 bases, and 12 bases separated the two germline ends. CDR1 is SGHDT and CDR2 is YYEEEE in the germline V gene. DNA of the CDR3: TGTGCCAGCAGCTCAGGACTTGTCACCTACGAGCAGTACTTC. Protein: CASSSGLVTYEQYF.

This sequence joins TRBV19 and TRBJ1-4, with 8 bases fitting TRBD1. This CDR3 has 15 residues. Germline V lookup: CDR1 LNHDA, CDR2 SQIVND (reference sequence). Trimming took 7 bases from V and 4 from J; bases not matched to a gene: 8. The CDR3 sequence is CASTSLTGDNEKLFF. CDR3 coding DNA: TGTGCCAGTACCTCGCTGACAGGGGATAATGAAAAACTGTTTTTT.

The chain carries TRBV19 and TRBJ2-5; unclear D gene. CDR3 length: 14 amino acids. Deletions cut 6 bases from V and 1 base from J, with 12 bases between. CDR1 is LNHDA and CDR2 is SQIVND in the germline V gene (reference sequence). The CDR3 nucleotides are TGTGCCAGTAGCAAGACCGGATCCCAAGAGACCCAGTACTTC. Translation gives CASSKTGSQETQYF. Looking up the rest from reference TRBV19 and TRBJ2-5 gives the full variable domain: DGGITQSPKYLFRKEGQNVTLSCEQNLNHDAMYWYRQDPGQGLRLIYYSQIVNDFQKGDIAEGYSVSREKKESFPLTVTSAQKNPTAFYLCASSKTGSQETQYFGPGTRLLVL.

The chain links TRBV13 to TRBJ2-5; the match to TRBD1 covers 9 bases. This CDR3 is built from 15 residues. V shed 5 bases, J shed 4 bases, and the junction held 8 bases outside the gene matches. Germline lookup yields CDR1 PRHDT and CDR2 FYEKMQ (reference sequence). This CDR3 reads CASSLWTGEIETQYF. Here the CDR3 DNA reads TGTGCCAGCAGCCTCTGGACAGGGGAAATAGAGACCCAGTACTTC.

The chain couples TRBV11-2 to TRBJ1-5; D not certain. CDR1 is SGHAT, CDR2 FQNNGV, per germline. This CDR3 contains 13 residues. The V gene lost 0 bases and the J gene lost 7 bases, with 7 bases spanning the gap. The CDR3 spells CASSLDLGQPQHF. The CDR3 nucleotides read TGTGCCAGCAGCTTAGATCTTGGGCAGCCCCAGCATTTT.

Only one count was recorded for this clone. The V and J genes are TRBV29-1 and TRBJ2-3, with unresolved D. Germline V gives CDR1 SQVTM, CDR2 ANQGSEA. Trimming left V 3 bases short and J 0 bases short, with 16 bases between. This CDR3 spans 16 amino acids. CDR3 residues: CSVDSTAPLSTDTQYF. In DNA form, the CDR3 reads TGCAGCGTTGATAGCACGGCTCCTCTGAGCACAGATACGCAGTATTTT.

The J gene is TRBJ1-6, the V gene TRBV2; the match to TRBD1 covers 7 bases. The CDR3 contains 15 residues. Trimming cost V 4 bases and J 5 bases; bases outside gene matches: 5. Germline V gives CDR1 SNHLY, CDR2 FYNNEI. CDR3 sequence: CASSGEGGNNSPLHF. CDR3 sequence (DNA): TGTGCCAGCAGTGGGGAAGGGGGCAATAATTCACCCCTCCACTTT.

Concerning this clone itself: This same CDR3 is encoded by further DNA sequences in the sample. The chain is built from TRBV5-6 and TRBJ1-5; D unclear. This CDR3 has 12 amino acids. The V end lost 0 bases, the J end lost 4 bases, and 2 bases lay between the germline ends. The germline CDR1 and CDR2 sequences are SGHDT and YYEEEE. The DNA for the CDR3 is TGTGCCAGCAGCTTGGCAAATCAGCCCCAGCATTTT. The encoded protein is CASSLANQPQHF.

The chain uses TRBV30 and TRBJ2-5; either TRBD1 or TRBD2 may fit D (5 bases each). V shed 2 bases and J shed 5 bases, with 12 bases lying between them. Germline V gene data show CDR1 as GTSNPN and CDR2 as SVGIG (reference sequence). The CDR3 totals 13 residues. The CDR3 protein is CAWSPLAGETQYF. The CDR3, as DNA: TGTGCCTGGAGTCCGCTAGCAGGGGAGACCCAGTACTTC.

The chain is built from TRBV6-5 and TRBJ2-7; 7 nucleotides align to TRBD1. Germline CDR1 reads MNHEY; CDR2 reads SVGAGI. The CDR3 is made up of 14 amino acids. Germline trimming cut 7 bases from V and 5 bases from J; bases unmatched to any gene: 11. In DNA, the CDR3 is TGTGCCAGCACCCGAGGGGGCATGAGCAACGAGCAGTACTTC. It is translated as CASTRGGMSNEQYF.

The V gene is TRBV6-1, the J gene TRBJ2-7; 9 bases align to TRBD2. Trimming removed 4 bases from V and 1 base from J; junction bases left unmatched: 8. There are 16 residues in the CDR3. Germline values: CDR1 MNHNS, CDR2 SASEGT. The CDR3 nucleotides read TGTGCCAGCAGTGTCGGACTAGCGTCCCTTTCCTACGAGCAGTACTTC. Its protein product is CASSVGLASLSYEQYF.

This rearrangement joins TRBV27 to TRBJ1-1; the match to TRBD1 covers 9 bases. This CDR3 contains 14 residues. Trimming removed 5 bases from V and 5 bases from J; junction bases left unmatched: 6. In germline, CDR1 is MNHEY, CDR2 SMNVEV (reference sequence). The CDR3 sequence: CASSRTGVWTEAFF. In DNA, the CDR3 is TGTGCCAGCAGTCGGACAGGGGTGTGGACTGAAGCTTTCTTT.

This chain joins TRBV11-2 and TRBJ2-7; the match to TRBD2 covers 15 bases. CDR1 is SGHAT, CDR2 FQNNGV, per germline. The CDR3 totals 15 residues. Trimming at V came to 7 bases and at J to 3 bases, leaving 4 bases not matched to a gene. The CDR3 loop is CASTGTSGGIYEQYF. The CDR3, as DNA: TGTGCCAGCACCGGGACTAGCGGGGGGATCTACGAGCAGTACTTC. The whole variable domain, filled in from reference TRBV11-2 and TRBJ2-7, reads EAGVAQSPRYKIIEKRQSVAFWCNPISGHATLYWYQQILGQGPKLLIQFQNNGVVDDSQLPKDRFSAERLKGVDSTLKIQPAKLEDSAVYLCASTGTSGGIYEQYFGPGTRLTVT.

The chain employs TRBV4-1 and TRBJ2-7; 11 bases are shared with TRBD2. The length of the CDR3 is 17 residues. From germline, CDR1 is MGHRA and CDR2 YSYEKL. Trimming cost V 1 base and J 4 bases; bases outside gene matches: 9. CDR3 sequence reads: CASSQAGLAGSRYEQYF. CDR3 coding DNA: TGCGCCAGCAGCCAAGCCGGACTAGCGGGTTCAAGGTACGAGCAGTACTTC.

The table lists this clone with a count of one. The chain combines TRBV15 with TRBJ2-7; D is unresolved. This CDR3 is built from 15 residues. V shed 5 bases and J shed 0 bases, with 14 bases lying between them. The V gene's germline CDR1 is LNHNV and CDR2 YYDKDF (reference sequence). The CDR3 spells CATSRNPLSSYEQYF. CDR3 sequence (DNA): TGTGCCACCAGCCGGAACCCTCTTAGCTCCTACGAGCAGTACTTC.

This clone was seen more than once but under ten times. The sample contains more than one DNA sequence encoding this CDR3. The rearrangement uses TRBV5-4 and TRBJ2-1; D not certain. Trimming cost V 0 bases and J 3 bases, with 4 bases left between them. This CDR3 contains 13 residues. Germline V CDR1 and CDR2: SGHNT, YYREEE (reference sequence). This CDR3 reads CASSLADYNEQFF. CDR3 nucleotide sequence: TGTGCCAGCAGCTTGGCGGACTACAATGAGCAGTTCTTC. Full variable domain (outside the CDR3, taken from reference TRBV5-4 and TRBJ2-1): ETGVTQSPTHLIKTRGQQVTLRCSSQSGHNTVSWYQQALGQGPQFIFQYYREEENGRGNFPPRFSGLQFPNYSSELNVNALELDDSALYLCASSLADYNEQFFGPGTRLTVL.

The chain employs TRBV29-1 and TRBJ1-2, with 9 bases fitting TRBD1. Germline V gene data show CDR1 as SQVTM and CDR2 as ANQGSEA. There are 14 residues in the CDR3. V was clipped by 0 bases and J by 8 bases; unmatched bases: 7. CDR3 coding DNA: TGCAGCGTTGAAGATGGTGAGGACAGGGGCGGCTACACCTTC. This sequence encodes CSVEDGEDRGGYTF.

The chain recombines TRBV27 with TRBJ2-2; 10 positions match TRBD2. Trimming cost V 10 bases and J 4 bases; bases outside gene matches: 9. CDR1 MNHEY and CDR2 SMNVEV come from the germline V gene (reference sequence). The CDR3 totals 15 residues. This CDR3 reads CATQTSGPFTGELFF. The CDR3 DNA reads TGTGCCACCCAGACTAGCGGGCCATTCACCGGGGAGCTGTTTTTT.

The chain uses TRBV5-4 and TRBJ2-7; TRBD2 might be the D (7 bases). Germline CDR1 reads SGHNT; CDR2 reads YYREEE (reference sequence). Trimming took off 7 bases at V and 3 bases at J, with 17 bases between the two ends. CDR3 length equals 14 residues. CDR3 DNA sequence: TGTGCCAGCTCAGACGGGGGGCGCGTCTACGAGCAGTACTTC. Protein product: CASSDGGRVYEQYF.

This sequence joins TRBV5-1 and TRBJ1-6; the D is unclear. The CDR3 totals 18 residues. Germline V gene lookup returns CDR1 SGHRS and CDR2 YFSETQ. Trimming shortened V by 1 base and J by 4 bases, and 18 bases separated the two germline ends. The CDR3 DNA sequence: TGCGCCAGCAGCTTGAGTAGCCCCGGATCGCGTTATAATTCACCCCTCCACTTT. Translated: CASSLSSPGSRYNSPLHF.

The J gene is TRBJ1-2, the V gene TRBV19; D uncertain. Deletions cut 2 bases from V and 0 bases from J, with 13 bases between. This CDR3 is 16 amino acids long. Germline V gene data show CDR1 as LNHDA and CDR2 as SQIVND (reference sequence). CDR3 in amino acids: CASSILTGETNYGYTF. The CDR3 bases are TGTGCCAGTAGTATACTCACCGGCGAGACTAACTATGGCTACACCTTC.

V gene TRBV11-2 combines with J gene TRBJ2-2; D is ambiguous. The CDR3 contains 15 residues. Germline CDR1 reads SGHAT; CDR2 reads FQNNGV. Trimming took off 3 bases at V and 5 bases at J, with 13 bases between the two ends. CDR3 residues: CASSFSVLGTGELFF. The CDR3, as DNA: TGTGCCAGCAGCTTTAGTGTCCTCGGGACCGGGGAGCTGTTTTTT.

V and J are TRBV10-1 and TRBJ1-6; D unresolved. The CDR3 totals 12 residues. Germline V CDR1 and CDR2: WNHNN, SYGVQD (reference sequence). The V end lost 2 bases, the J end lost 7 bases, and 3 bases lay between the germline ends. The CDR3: CASSEHNSPLHF. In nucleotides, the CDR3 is TGCGCCAGCAGTGAGCACAATTCACCCCTCCACTTT.

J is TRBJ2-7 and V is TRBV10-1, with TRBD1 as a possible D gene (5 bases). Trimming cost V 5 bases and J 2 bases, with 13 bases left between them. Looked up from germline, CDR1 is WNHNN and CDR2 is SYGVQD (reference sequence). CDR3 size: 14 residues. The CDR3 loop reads CASSQDSFAYEQYF. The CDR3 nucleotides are TGCGCCAGCAGTCAAGACAGTTTTGCCTACGAGCAGTACTTC.

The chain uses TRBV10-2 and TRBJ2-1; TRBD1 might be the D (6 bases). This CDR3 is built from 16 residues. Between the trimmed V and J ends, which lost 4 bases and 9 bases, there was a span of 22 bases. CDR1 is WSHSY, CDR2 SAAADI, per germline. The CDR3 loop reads CASSAAEGGRGGEQFF. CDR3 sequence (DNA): TGCGCCAGCAGTGCAGCAGAGGGTGGCAGGGGTGGTGAGCAGTTCTTC.

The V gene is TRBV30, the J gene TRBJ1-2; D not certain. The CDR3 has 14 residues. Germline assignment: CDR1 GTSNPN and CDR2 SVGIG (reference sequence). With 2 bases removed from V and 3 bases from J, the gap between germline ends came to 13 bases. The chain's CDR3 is CAWSSPFVDYGYTF. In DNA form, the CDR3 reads TGTGCCTGGAGTAGCCCATTCGTTGACTATGGCTACACCTTC.